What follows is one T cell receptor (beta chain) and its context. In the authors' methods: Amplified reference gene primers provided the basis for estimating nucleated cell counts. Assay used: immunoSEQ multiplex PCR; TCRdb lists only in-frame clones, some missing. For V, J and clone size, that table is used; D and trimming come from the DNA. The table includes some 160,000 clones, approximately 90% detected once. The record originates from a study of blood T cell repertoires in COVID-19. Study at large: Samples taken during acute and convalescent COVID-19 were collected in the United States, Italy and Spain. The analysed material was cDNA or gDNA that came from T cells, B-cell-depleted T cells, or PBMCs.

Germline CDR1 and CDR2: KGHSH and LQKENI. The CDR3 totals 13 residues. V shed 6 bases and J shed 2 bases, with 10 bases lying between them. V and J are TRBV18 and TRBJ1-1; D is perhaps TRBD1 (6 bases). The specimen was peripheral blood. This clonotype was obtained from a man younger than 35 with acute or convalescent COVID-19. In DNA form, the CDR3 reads TGTGCCAGCTCCGAGGACAGCAACACTGAAGCTTTCTTT. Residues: CASSEDSNTEAFF.